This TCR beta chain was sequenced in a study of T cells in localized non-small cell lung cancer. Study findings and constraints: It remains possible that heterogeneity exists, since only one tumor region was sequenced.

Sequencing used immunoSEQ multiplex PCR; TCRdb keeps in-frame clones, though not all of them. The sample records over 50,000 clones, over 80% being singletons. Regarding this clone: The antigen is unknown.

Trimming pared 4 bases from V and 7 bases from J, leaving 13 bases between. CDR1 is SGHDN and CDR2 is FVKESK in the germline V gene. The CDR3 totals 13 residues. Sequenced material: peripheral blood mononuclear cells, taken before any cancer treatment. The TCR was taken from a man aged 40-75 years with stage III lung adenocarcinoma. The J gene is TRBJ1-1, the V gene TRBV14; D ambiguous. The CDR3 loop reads CASSPDGGIEAFF. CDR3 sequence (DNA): TGTGCCAGCAGCCCGGACGGTGGGATTGAAGCTTTCTTT. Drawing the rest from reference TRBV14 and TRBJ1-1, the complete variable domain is EAGVTQFPSHSVIEKGQTVTLRCDPISGHDNLYWYRRVMGKEIKFLLHFVKESKQDESGMPNNRFLAERTGGTYSTLKVQPAELEDSGVYFCASSPDGGIEAFFGQGTRLTVV.